This T cell receptor (beta chain) was documented in a study of blood T cell repertoires in COVID-19. Method: immunoSEQ multiplex PCR; TCRdb's copy keeps in-frame clones and lacks some. The table lists more than 85,000 clones, less than 75% of them singletons. The table lists this clone with a few counts. Losses at the gene ends were 5 bases for V and 3 bases for J; bases not matched to a gene: 3. This CDR3 comprises 14 residues. Germline V gives CDR1 MDHEN, CDR2 SYDVKM. V and J are TRBV28 and TRBJ1-3, with 8 bases that match TRBD1. Specimen: peripheral blood. This TCR was recovered from a woman aged 55-75 years with acute or convalescent COVID-19. CDR3 nucleotides: TGTGCCAGCAGTCTCGACAGGGGTGGAAACACCATATATTTT. This encodes CASSLDRGGNTIYF.